The 15 T cell receptor beta chains reported below all come from one sample, sequenced in a study of T-cell reconstitution after alpha-beta-depleted transplantation in children (dated by TCRdb to the mid-2010s). Library prep was done by PCR. Instrument used: Illumina HiSeq 2500. Molecular barcoding was employed in the preparation of TCR libraries, with unique molecular identifiers being used to normalize TCRbeta repertoire quantification. TCRdb itself trimmed the public reads at Q25 with fastp, ran MiXCR and retained productive beta chains. CDR3 protein sequences are deduplicated, and each keeps its most common genes and DNA. The sample includes hundreds of thousands of distinct CDR3 sequences, with more than 20% observed a single time. The ten biggest clones cover 11% to 15% of the sample. In light of the paper, this sample's treatment or condition label describes: allogeneic hematopoietic cell transplantation with graft depleted of TCRalphabeta T cells and CD19 B cells.

Sample: PBMCs, mostly from graft donor cells, taken 360 days after TCRalphabeta/CD19-depleted stem cell transplant. The source is a boy in the first two years of life who had a stem cell transplant for acute myeloid leukemia, so the T cells may come from the graft donor.

This clonotype was counted many times. The V and J genes are TRBV5-6 and TRBJ2-5; D remains unclear. With 0 bases removed from V and 2 bases from J, the gap between germline ends came to 5 bases. Germline V gene data show CDR1 as SGHDT and CDR2 as YYEEEE. The CDR3 contains 13 residues. As DNA, the CDR3 is TGTGCCAGCAGCTTGGATCTACAAGAGACCCAGTACTTC. Encoded protein: CASSLDLQETQYF.

The chain recombines TRBV7-2 with TRBJ2-3; TRBD2 aligns across 8 bases. The trim removed 4 bases at V and 3 bases at J, leaving 9 bases unmatched. The length of the CDR3 is 16 residues. The germline V gene has CDR1 SGHTA and CDR2 FQGNSA. The CDR3 sequence: CASSSNGGVRTDTQYF. The CDR3, as DNA: TGTGCCAGCAGCTCCAACGGGGGGGTGAGGACAGATACGCAGTATTTT.

This chain links TRBV9 with TRBJ2-7; TRBD2 aligns across 7 bases. This CDR3 contains 15 residues. Germline-derived CDR1 and CDR2 are SGDLS and YYNGEE. V trimming: 0 bases; J trimming: 0 bases; junction bases outside the gene matches: 3. The CDR3 reads CASSVGLANSYEQYF. In nucleotides, the CDR3 is TGTGCCAGCAGCGTAGGACTAGCCAACTCCTACGAGCAGTACTTC.

V is TRBV6-1 and J is TRBJ2-1, with 10 bases that match TRBD2. The germline V gene encodes CDR1 MNHNS and CDR2 SASEGT. This CDR3 region has 13 residues. Trimming cost V 8 bases and J 3 bases; bases outside gene matches: 1. CDR3 nucleotides: TGTGCCAGCCGACTAGCGGGCTACAATGAGCAGTTCTTC. It yields the protein CASRLAGYNEQFF.

The chain is built from TRBV28 and TRBJ1-2; D is perhaps TRBD1 (6 bases). The CDR3 length is 15 residues. V was clipped by 5 bases and J by 3 bases, with 16 bases between them. The germline V gene has CDR1 MDHEN and CDR2 SYDVKM. CDR3 residues: CASSPYRQGYYGYTF. Written as DNA, the CDR3 is TGTGCCAGCAGTCCGTATCGTCAGGGGTACTATGGCTACACCTTC.

This chain connects TRBV12-3 or TRBV12-4 to TRBJ2-5; the D gene is possibly TRBD1 (6 bases). V lost 3 bases and J lost 0, with 8 bases in between. The CDR3 is made up of 14 amino acids. The DNA for the CDR3 is TGTGCCAGCAGTTTCCAGGGGTACCAAGAGACCCAGTACTTC. This codes for CASSFQGYQETQYF.

This clonotype was observed many times. The CDR3 loop is CSVDPGGVAFF. In DNA form, the CDR3 reads TGCAGCGTTGATCCAGGGGGGGTAGCTTTCTTT. The chain is built from TRBV29-1 and TRBJ1-1, with TRBD1 matching 7 bases. Trimming cost V 3 bases and J 10 bases; bases outside gene matches: 5. The length of the CDR3 is 11 residues. Germline CDR1 is SQVTM and CDR2 is ANQGSEA.

This clonotype has more than one count but fewer than ten. The V gene is TRBV4-2, the J gene TRBJ2-3; D unresolved. CDR3 length: 17 amino acids. Trimming took off 0 bases at V and 3 bases at J, with 16 bases between the two ends. In germline, CDR1 is LGHNA, CDR2 YNFKEQ. The DNA for the CDR3 is TGTGCCAGCAGCCAAGATCTACCCCCGACGAATACAGATACGCAGTATTTT. Its translation is CASSQDLPPTNTDTQYF.

The chain combines TRBV25-1 with TRBJ2-1; D is possibly TRBD1 (6 bases). Trimming took off 3 bases at V and 3 bases at J, with 30 bases between the two ends. Germline V gene data show CDR1 as MGHDK and CDR2 as SYGVNS. This CDR3 is built from 21 residues. CDR3: CASSDFDGATIGQFGYNEQFF. The CDR3 coding sequence is TGTGCCAGCAGTGATTTCGATGGGGCAACAATCGGACAGTTCGGCTACAATGAGCAGTTCTTC.

This clonotype was observed a few times. V and J are TRBV20-1 and TRBJ2-5; 7 nucleotides line up with TRBD1. Germline V gene sequence: CDR1 DFQATT, CDR2 SNEGSKA (reference sequence). The CDR3 has 14 residues. Germline trimming cut 4 bases from V and 8 bases from J; bases unmatched to any gene: 13. As DNA, the CDR3 is TGCAGTGCTATTACAGGGGATGTATGGCGCACCCAGTACTTC. Its translation: CSAITGDVWRTQYF.

This clonotype was picked up many times. This rearrangement joins TRBV5-1 to TRBJ2-7, with D perhaps TRBD1 or TRBD2 (5 bases each). Deletions cut 3 bases from V and 1 base from J, with 17 bases between. The CDR3 contains 16 residues. In germline, CDR1 is SGHRS, CDR2 YFSETQ. The CDR3 sequence is CASSSYGTDDSYEQYF. The CDR3 region has the DNA TGCGCCAGCAGCTCATACGGGACGGATGATTCCTACGAGCAGTACTTC. Together with reference TRBV5-1 and TRBJ2-7, the CDR3 gives the full variable domain: KAGVTQTPRYLIKTRGQQVTLSCSPISGHRSVSWYQQTPGQGLQFLFEYFSETQRNKGNFPGRFSGRQFSNSRSEMNVSTLELGDSALYLCASSSYGTDDSYEQYFGPGTRLTVT.

This clonotype occurred many times. The rearrangement links TRBV29-1 to TRBJ2-7, with D possibly matching TRBD1 (5 bases). Between the trimmed V and J ends, which lost 7 bases and 8 bases, there was a span of 21 bases. The CDR3 runs 13 residues. Germline CDR1 reads SQVTM; CDR2 reads ANQGSEA. CDR3 in amino acids: CSATNRSLTKQYF. The CDR3 coding sequence is TGCAGCGCTACGAACAGGTCCCTTACGAAGCAGTACTTC.

This chain connects TRBV20-1 to TRBJ1-1; D uncertain. Germline lookup yields CDR1 DFQATT and CDR2 SNEGSKA (reference sequence). The CDR3 sequence is 14 residues long. V dropped 5 bases and J dropped 1 base, with 14 bases sitting between them. CDR3 amino acids: CSALIGLWNTEAFF. CDR3 bases: TGCAGTGCTCTTATAGGGCTCTGGAACACTGAAGCTTTCTTT.

This clonotype was counted many times. The rearrangement uses TRBV29-1 and TRBJ2-4; 9 bases map to TRBD1. Looked up from germline, CDR1 is SQVTM and CDR2 is ANQGSEA. V trimming: 6 bases; J trimming: 6 bases; junction bases outside the gene matches: 6. The CDR3 contains 13 residues. DNA for the CDR3: TGCAGCGTCCGGACAGGGGATCGAAACATTCAGTACTTC. Translated, it gives CSVRTGDRNIQYF.

J is TRBJ2-5 and V is TRBV20-1; 10 bases line up with TRBD2. The V gene's germline CDR1 is DFQATT and CDR2 SNEGSKA (reference sequence). V dropped 0 bases and J dropped 8; count of bases not matched to a gene: 15. This CDR3 has 17 amino acids. The CDR3: CSARDLAASGGPVTQYF. The CDR3 DNA sequence: TGCAGTGCTAGAGATCTCGCCGCTAGCGGGGGCCCCGTAACCCAGTACTTC.